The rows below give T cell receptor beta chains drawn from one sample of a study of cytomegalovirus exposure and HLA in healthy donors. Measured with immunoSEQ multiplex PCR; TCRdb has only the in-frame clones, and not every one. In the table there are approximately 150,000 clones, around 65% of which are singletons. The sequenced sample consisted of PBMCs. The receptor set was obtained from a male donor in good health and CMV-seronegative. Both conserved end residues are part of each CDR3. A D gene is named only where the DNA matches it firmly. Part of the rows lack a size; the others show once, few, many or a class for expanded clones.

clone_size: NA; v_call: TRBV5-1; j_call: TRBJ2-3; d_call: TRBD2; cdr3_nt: TGCGCCAGCAGCGCCGGACTAGCGGGGGCAGATACGCAGTATTTT; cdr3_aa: CASSAGLAGADTQYF
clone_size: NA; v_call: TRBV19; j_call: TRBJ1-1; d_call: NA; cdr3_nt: TGTGCCAGTAGTATTGGGGGGGTAAAGAACACTGAAGCTTTCTTT; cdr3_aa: CASSIGGVKNTEAFF
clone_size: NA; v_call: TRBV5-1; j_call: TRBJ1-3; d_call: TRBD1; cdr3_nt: TGCGCCAGCAGCACCGGGGACAGCTTCATGGGGAACACCATATATTTT; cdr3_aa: CASSTGDSFMGNTIYF
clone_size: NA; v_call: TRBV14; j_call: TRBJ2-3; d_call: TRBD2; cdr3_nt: TGTGCCAGCAGCCAGGTCGCGGGGGGGACAGATACGCAGTATTTT; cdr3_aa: CASSQVAGGTDTQYF
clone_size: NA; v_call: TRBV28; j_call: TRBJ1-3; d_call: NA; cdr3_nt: TGTGCCAGGATTCACAGGACAGAGGCGTGCTTCTCTGGAAACACCATATATTTT; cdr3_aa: CARIHRTEACFSGNTIYF
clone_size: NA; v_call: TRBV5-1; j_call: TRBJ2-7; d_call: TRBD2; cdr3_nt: TGCGCCAGCAGCTTGACGGGGGGACCCTACGAGCAGTACTTC; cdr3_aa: CASSLTGGPYEQYF
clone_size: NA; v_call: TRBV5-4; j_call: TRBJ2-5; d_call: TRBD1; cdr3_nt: TGTGCCAGCACGCGGGCAGGGGGCGCGGAGACCCAGTACTTC; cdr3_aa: CASTRAGGAETQYF
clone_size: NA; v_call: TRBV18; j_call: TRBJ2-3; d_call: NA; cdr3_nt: TGTGCCAGCTCACCACGAACGGTTTTTAGCACAGATACGCAGTATTTT; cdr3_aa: CASSPRTVFSTDTQYF
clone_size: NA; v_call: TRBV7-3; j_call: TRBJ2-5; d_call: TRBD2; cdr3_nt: TGTGCCAGCAGCTTAGGGGGGGAGGTAGAGACCCAGTACTTC; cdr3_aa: CASSLGGEVETQYF
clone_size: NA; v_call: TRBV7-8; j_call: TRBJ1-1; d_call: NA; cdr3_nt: TGTGCCAGCAGCCAAGAAATACAGGGTAACACTGAAGCTTTCTTT; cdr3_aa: CASSQEIQGNTEAFF
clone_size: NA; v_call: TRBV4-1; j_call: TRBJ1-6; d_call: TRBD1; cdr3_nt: TGCGCCAGCAACGGAGACAGGGGCCCTTTTAATTCACCCCTCCACTTT; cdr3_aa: CASNGDRGPFNSPLHF
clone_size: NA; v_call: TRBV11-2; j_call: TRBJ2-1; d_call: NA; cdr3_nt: TGTGCCAGCAGCTTACTACTGGGCCCAATGCCCCATGAGCAGTTCTTC; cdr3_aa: CASSLLLGPMPHEQFF
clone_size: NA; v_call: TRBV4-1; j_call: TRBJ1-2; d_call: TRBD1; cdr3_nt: TGCGCCAGCAGCCACCACCCGGGACAGGGTAGGACGTTTGGCTACACCTTC; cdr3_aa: CASSHHPGQGRTFGYTF
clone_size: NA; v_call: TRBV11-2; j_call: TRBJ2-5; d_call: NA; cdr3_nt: TGTGCCAGCAGCCCACACTTGGGGGCGGAAGAGACCCAGTACTTC; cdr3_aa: CASSPHLGAEETQYF
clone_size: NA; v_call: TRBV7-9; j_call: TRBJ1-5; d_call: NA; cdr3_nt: TGTGCCAGCAGCTTTGGCGGGGTCCCAAATCAGCCCCAGCATTTT; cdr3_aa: CASSFGGVPNQPQHF
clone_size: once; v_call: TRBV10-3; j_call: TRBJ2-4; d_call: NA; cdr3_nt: TGTGCCATCAAGGGGGAAGGAAACATTCAGTACTTC; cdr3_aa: CAIKGEGNIQYF
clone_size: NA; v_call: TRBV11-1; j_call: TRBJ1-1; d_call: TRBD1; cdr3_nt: TGTGCCAGCAGCTCTGCCTCCATTGGACAGGGTCCCCTGAGGGCTTTCTTT; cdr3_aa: CASSSASIGQGPLRAFF
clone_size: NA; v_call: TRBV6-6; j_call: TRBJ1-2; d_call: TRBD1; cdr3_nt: TGTGCCGGACTAATTTTCACAGGGGCTAACTATGGCTACACCTTC; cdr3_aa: CAGLIFTGANYGYTF
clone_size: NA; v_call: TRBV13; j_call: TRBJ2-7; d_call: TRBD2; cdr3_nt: TGTGCCAGCAGCTGGGGACTAGCGAGCACCTACGAGCAGTACTTC; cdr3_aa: CASSWGLASTYEQYF
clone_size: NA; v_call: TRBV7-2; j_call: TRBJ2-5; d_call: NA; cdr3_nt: TGTGCCAGCAGCTTAGATCACAGGGCTGAGACCCAGTACTTC; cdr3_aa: CASSLDHRAETQYF
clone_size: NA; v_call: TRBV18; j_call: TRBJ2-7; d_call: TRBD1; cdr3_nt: TGTGCCAGCTCACCATCCCCCCTAAGTGGGACAGGGGGCGGTAGGAACGAGCAGTACTTC; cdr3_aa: CASSPSPLSGTGGGRNEQYF
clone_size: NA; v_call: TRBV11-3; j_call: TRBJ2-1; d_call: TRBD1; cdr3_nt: TGTGCCAGCAGTCCCGGGACAGCCTCTTACAATGAGCAGTTCTTC; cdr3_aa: CASSPGTASYNEQFF
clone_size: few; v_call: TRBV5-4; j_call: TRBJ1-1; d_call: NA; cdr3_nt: TGTGCCAGCAGCGTGACAGGCGATAACACTGAAGCTTTCTTT; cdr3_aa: CASSVTGDNTEAFF
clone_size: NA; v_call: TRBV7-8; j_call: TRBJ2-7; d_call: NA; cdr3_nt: TGTGCCAGCAGCTTAGTACAGAGCTCCTACGAGCAGTACTTC; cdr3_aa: CASSLVQSSYEQYF
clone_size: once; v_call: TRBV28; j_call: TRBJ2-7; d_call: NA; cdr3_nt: TGTGCCAGCAGCCCAATAGCTGCCTGGGGGCAGTATGAATACGAGCAGTACTTC; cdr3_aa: CASSPIAAWGQYEYEQYF
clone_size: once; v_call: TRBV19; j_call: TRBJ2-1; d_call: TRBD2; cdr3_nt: TGTGCCAGTATCGGTAGCGGGGGGTACAATGAGCAGTTCTTC; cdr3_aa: CASIGSGGYNEQFF
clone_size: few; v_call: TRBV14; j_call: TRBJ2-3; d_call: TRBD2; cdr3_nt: TGTGCCAGCAGCCGAGGGACTAGCGGGGGGCCAGATACGCAGTATTTT; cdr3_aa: CASSRGTSGGPDTQYF
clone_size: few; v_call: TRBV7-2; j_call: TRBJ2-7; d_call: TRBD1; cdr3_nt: TGTGCCAGCAGCTTTTACAGGGGGCGTGAGGCCGAGCAGTACTTC; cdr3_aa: CASSFYRGREAEQYF
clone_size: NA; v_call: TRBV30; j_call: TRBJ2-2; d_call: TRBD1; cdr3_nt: TGTGCCTCCTCCGGGACAGGGGTATTCCGGGAGCTGTTTTTT; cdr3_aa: CASSGTGVFRELFF
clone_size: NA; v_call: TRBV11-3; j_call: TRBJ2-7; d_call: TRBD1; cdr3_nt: TGTGCCAGCAGCCCCCGACAGGGTTACGACGAGCAGTACTTC; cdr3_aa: CASSPRQGYDEQYF
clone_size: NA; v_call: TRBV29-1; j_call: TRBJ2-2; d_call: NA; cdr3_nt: TGCAGCGTGGAGCCCAGGGGGGCGGGCGGGGAGCTGTTTTTT; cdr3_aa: CSVEPRGAGGELFF
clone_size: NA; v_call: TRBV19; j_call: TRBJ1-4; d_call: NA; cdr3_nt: TGTGCCAGTAGTATCTCTCAGGGGCGGCATGAAAAACTGTTTTTT; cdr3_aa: CASSISQGRHEKLFF
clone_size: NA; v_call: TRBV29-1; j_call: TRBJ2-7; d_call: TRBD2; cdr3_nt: TGCAGCGTTTCACCGACTAGCGGGGGGGAGGAGCAGTACTTC; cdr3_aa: CSVSPTSGGEEQYF
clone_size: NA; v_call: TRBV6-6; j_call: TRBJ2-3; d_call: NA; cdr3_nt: TGTGCCAGCAGTTACGTGGGAGAGACAGATACGCAGTATTTT; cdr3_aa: CASSYVGETDTQYF
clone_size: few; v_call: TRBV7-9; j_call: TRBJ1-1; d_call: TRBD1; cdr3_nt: TGTGCCAGCAGCCACAACAGGGGCACTGAAGCTTTCTTT; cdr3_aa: CASSHNRGTEAFF
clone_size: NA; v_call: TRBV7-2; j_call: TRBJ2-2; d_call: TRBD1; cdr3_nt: TGTGCCAGCAGCTTAGGACAGGGGGCGCTTACCGGGGAGCTGTTTTTT; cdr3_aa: CASSLGQGALTGELFF
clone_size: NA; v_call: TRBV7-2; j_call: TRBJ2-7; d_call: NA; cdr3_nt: TGTGCCAGCAGCGCGCGGGACCTTGGGGGAGAGAGGCGACAGCAGTACTTC; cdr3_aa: CASSARDLGGERRQQYF
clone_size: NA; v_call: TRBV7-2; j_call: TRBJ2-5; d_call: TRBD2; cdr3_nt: TGTGCCAGCAGCCCGCAGGGACTAGCGGGGGGAGAGACCCAGTACTTC; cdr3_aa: CASSPQGLAGGETQYF
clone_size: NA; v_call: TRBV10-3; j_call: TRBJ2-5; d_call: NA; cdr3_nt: TGTGCCATCAGTGCCGTGGCAGGGGTTTACCAAGAGACCCAGTACTTC; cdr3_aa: CAISAVAGVYQETQYF
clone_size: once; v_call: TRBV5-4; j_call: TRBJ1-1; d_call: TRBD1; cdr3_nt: TGTGCCAGCAGCCAGGGGACAGGGGGCTGGACTGAAGCTTTCTTT; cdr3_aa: CASSQGTGGWTEAFF
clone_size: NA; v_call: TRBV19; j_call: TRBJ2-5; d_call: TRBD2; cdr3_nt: TGTGCCAGTAGTATAGGTGGGACTAGCAGGGAGACCCAGTACTTC; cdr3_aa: CASSIGGTSRETQYF